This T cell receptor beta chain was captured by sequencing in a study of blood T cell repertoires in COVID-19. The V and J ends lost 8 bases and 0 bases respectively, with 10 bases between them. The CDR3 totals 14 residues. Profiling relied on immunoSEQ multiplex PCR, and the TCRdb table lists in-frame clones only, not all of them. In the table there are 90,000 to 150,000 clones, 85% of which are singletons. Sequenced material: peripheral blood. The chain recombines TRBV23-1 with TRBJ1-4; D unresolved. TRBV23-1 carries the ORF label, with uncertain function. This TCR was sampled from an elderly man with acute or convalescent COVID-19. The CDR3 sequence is CASPSGATNEKLFF. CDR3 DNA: TGCGCCAGCCCTTCGGGTGCAACTAATGAAAAACTGTTTTTT.